These 18 T cell receptor beta chains originate from one sample sequenced in a study of shared T cell receptors in the human thymus. TCRdb's table, derived via immunoSEQ multiplex PCR, lists solely in-frame clones and lacks some. The data show 600,000 or so clones, around 87% seen once. Another study also made use of these data, one on human thymus T cells.

Specimen: thymocytes. Receptor source: a boy under two years old with a congenital heart defect.

The genes are TRBV6-1 and TRBJ1-3; the D gene is possibly TRBD1 (5 bases). The CDR3 consists of 14 residues. Trimming shortened V by 6 bases and J by 3 bases, and 12 bases separated the two germline ends. Germline assignment: CDR1 MNHNS and CDR2 SASEGT. As DNA, the CDR3 is TGTGCCAGCAGCTTCCCAGGGATTGGAAACACCATATATTTT. Its protein is CASSFPGIGNTIYF.

The CDR3 DNA reads as TGTGCCAGCAGCCAAGATAGGGGGGGGGCTCGAAATCAGCCCCAGCATTTT. Protein: CASSQDRGGARNQPQHF. The V call is TRBV4-2, the J call TRBJ1-5; D is possibly TRBD1 (6 bases). V gave up 0 bases and J gave up 4 bases, with 16 bases separating them. The CDR3 extends over 17 amino acids. CDR1 is LGHNA and CDR2 is YNFKEQ in the germline V gene.

The rearrangement links TRBV27 to TRBJ2-7; possibly TRBD1 for D (6 bases). This CDR3 region has 16 residues. The germline V gene encodes CDR1 MNHEY and CDR2 SMNVEV (reference sequence). V shed 10 bases and J shed 2 bases, with 24 bases lying between them. The CDR3 region has the DNA TGTGCCATCCGCGCACCTAACTCGACAGGAGCCTACGAGCAGTACTTC. It translates to CAIRAPNSTGAYEQYF.

The chain combines TRBV5-6 with TRBJ2-7, with 11 bases that match TRBD2. The V gene's germline CDR1 is SGHDT and CDR2 YYEEEE. The CDR3 runs 18 residues. The junction had 16 bases not matched to a gene; V was cut back by 3 bases and J by 5 bases. CDR3 in amino acids: CASSWGRGSGRALDEQYF. As DNA, the CDR3 is TGTGCCAGCAGCTGGGGGCGGGGTAGCGGGAGGGCCCTCGACGAGCAGTACTTC.

This clone was observed a single time. V and J are TRBV27 and TRBJ2-5, with D possibly being TRBD2 (6 bases). The V gene lost 4 bases and the J gene lost 2 bases, with 11 bases spanning the gap. The CDR3 length is 14 residues. The germline V gene encodes CDR1 MNHEY and CDR2 SMNVEV (reference sequence). CDR3 DNA: TGTGCCAGCAGTTCCCGGGACTCGCAAGAGACCCAGTACTTC. Translation gives CASSSRDSQETQYF.

The genes are TRBV29-1 and TRBJ2-7; 12 bases align to TRBD1. V shed 6 bases, J shed 4 bases, and the junction held 22 bases outside the gene matches. Germline CDR1 reads SQVTM; CDR2 reads ANQGSEA. This CDR3 has 19 residues. For the CDR3, the DNA is TGCAGCGTCGTACACATCCCGGGACAGGGGGCCTCATTAGATTACGAGCAGTACTTC. Protein: CSVVHIPGQGASLDYEQYF.

The gene calls are TRBV6-5 and TRBJ1-2; TRBD1 aligns across 7 bases. Germline V gives CDR1 MNHEY, CDR2 SVGAGI. The J segment lost 4 bases and the V segment lost 6 bases, leaving 2 bases of the junction unmatched. This CDR3 is built from 12 residues. The CDR3 DNA is TGTGCCAGCAGAGACAGGGTCTATGGCTACACCTTC. This codes for CASRDRVYGYTF.

This clone occurred once. This chain links TRBV9 with TRBJ2-2, with D perhaps matching TRBD2 (6 bases). Germline V gives CDR1 SGDLS, CDR2 YYNGEE. V was shortened by 4 bases and J by 5 bases, with 18 bases between the two germline ends. The CDR3 has 16 residues. For the CDR3, the DNA is TGTGCCAGCAGCATTCGGAGGGCCACTAATACCGGGGAGCTGTTTTTT. It translates to CASSIRRATNTGELFF.

In DNA, the CDR3 is TGTGCCGTCACCCCCGACAGGAACACCGGGGAGCTGTTTTTT. It codes for CAVTPDRNTGELFF. This chain connects TRBV28 to TRBJ2-2, with D possibly being TRBD1 (5 bases). Germline CDR1 and CDR2: MDHEN and SYDVKM. The CDR3 sequence is 14 residues long. V was pared by 11 bases and J by 1 base, with 14 bases between. The whole variable domain, remainder taken from reference TRBV28 and TRBJ2-2, is DVKVTQSSRYLVKRTGEKVFLECVQDMDHENMFWYRQDPGLGLRLIYFSYDVKMKEKGDIPEGYSVSREKKERFSLILESASTNQTSMYLCAVTPDRNTGELFFGEGSRLTVL.

The chain is built from TRBV28 and TRBJ2-7, with 9 bases lining up with TRBD1. The CDR3 has 14 residues. V gave up 8 bases and J gave up 3 bases; unmatched junction bases: 8. Per germline, CDR1 MDHEN and CDR2 SYDVKM. DNA for the CDR3: TGTGCCAGCGGAACGGGACAGGGCCACTACGAGCAGTACTTC. Translating it yields CASGTGQGHYEQYF.

The chain recombines TRBV7-8 with TRBJ1-2; no definite D call. This CDR3 spans 17 amino acids. V was cut by 2 bases and J by 0 bases, with 16 bases left in between. Germline CDR1 reads SGHVS; CDR2 reads FQNEAQ. This CDR3 is CASSLRTHPSANYGYTF. CDR3 DNA: TGTGCCAGCAGCTTACGAACGCACCCTTCGGCTAACTATGGCTACACCTTC.

This chain uses TRBV29-1 with TRBJ1-1, with D unresolved. Germline V gives CDR1 SQVTM, CDR2 ANQGSEA. V was cut by 6 bases and J by 4 bases, with 15 bases left in between. The CDR3 spans 13 residues. In nucleotides, the CDR3 is TGCAGCGTCAAAGGACTGGTCCCCACTGAAGCTTTCTTT. Translating gives CSVKGLVPTEAFF.

The chain combines TRBV7-9 with TRBJ2-1; 12 positions match TRBD2. Germline V CDR1 and CDR2: SEHNR, FQNEAQ (reference sequence). The CDR3 is 15 amino acids. Trimming at V came to 5 bases and at J to 6 bases, leaving 5 bases not matched to a gene. The CDR3 spells CASSRRTSGVNEQFF. The CDR3 nucleotides read TGTGCCAGCAGCCGGAGGACTAGCGGGGTCAATGAGCAGTTCTTC.

The J gene is TRBJ2-1, the V gene TRBV7-6; 9 bases are a match to TRBD2. CDR1 is SGHVS, CDR2 FNYEAQ, per germline. The CDR3 length is 19 residues. J lost 0 bases, V lost 6 bases, and 15 bases had no gene match. The CDR3 spells CASRHKLAGSPSSYNEQFF. Here the CDR3 DNA reads TGTGCCAGCAGGCACAAACTAGCGGGTTCACCGAGCTCCTACAATGAGCAGTTCTTC.

This clone was counted a few times. The chain carries TRBV27 and TRBJ2-7, with D possibly TRBD2 on 6 matching bases. Germline values: CDR1 MNHEY, CDR2 SMNVEV (reference sequence). V lost 3 bases to trimming and J lost 3 bases, with 15 bases between them. The CDR3 consists of 15 residues. CDR3 in amino acids: CASSFGGPKLYEQYF. CDR3 in DNA: TGTGCCAGCAGTTTCGGGGGTCCCAAACTCTACGAGCAGTACTTC.

The chain has TRBV5-1 and TRBJ2-2; 7 bases are a match to TRBD1. With 6 bases clipped from V and 6 bases from J, the junction kept 11 bases outside the gene matches. The CDR3 has 15 amino acids. The germline CDR1 and CDR2 sequences are SGHRS and YFSETQ. The CDR3 DNA reads as TGCGCCAGCAAGGAGAGACAGGGTGGGGCCGGGGAGCTGTTTTTT. Translating it yields CASKERQGGAGELFF.

V usage is TRBV12-5 and J usage is TRBJ1-5; D perhaps matches TRBD1 (6 bases). The CDR3 totals 17 residues. Deletions cut 0 bases from V and 5 bases from J, with 17 bases between. Per the germline V gene, CDR1 is LGHNT and CDR2 is FRNRAP. Here the CDR3 DNA reads TGTGCTAGTGGTTTGGTACCGGCCGGGACATGGGATCAGCCCCAGCATTTT. Amino acid sequence: CASGLVPAGTWDQPQHF. Together with reference TRBV12-5 and TRBJ1-5, the CDR3 gives the full variable domain: DARVTQTPRHKVTEMGQEVTMRCQPILGHNTVFWYRQTMMQGLELLAYFRNRAPLDDSGMPKDRFSAEMPDATLATLKIQPSEPRDSAVYFCASGLVPAGTWDQPQHFGDGTRLSIL.

The chain joins TRBV7-2 to TRBJ2-7, with D tentatively TRBD1 (6 bases). Germline CDR1 and CDR2: SGHTA and FQGNSA. The CDR3 spans 13 residues. Trimming stripped 4 bases from V and 5 bases from J, with 12 bases between. In DNA form, the CDR3 reads TGTGCCAGCAGCTCCCAGGGGTGCCACGAGCAGTACTTC. Translating it yields CASSSQGCHEQYF.